The next 11 T cell receptor beta chains were all read from a single sample in a study of patients and donors after allogeneic stem cell transplantation. Via MiXCR, TCRdb re-called the RT-PCR reads, giving one row per CDR3 protein. The table has 200,000 to 250,000 distinct CDR3 sequences, 13% to 15% seen once. Input material: blood, either unsorted or a sorted T cell fraction (not recorded which). The receptors come from a human donor who was either an allogeneic HSCT recipient or a stem cell or donor lymphocyte infusion donor (not recorded which). It is not recorded whose cells these are; they may come from a transplant donor.

This clonotype was seen ten or more times. The chain couples TRBV20-1 to TRBJ2-1, with 7 nucleotides matching TRBD2. The CDR3 has 16 residues. CDR1 and CDR2 from the germline V gene are DFQATT and SNEGSKA (reference sequence). Trimming took 0 bases from V and 2 from J; bases not matched to a gene: 7. The CDR3, as DNA: TGCAGTGCTAGAGATAGTGGGCTAGCGGCCTACAATGAGCAGTTCTTC. It codes for CSARDSGLAAYNEQFF.

This clonotype was detected ten times or more. The chain recombines TRBV7-2 with TRBJ2-2; D gene ambiguous. With 4 bases removed from V and 1 base from J, the gap between germline ends came to 4 bases. Germline CDR1 is SGHTA and CDR2 is FQGNSA. The CDR3 length is 13 residues. This CDR3 reads CASSSKNTGELFF. The CDR3, as DNA: TGTGCCAGCAGCTCGAAGAACACCGGGGAGCTGTTTTTT.

This clonotype turned up a few times. This rearrangement joins TRBV19 to TRBJ2-1; 9 bases agree with TRBD2. There are 16 residues in the CDR3. Germline V gene sequence: CDR1 LNHDA, CDR2 SQIVND (reference sequence). With V trimmed by 4 bases and J by 5 bases, 9 bases remained unmatched. The chain's CDR3 is CASSKNRSGRNNEQFF. As DNA, the CDR3 is TGTGCCAGTAGTAAAAACAGGAGCGGGAGGAACAATGAGCAGTTCTTC.

This chain uses TRBV12-3 or TRBV12-4 with TRBJ2-1, with 13 bases aligning to TRBD2. This CDR3 is built from 15 residues. With 4 bases clipped from V and 7 bases from J, the junction kept 4 bases outside the gene matches. The CDR3 loop is CASSSTSGRANEQFF. CDR3 DNA sequence: TGTGCCAGCAGTTCCACTAGCGGGAGGGCGAATGAGCAGTTCTTC.

This chain joins TRBV6-1 and TRBJ1-2, with TRBD1 as a possible D gene (6 bases). The CDR3 has 12 amino acids. V dropped 6 bases and J dropped 8 bases, with 13 bases sitting between them. Germline V gene lookup returns CDR1 MNHNS and CDR2 SASEGT. CDR3 sequence (DNA): TGTGCCAGCAGCAAACCGGGGGCAGGCTACACCTTC. It yields the protein CASSKPGAGYTF.

As concerns this clonotype: A much larger clone is a single base away; this may be a read error. The gene calls are TRBV5-1 and TRBJ2-3, with 9 bases aligning to TRBD2. The CDR3 has 16 amino acids. V dropped 2 bases and J dropped 1; count of bases not matched to a gene: 5. The germline V gene has CDR1 SGHRS and CDR2 YFSETQ. DNA for the CDR3: TGCGCCAGCAGCTTTATGGCTAGCGGGGGCACAGATACGCAGTATTTT. Amino acid sequence: CASSFMASGGTDTQYF. The full variable domain, completed using reference TRBV5-1 and TRBJ2-3, is KAGVTQTPRYLIKTRGQQVTLSCSPISGHRSVSWYQQTPGQGLQFLFEYFSETQRNKGNFPGRFSGRQFSNSRSEMNVSTLELGDSALYLCASSFMASGGTDTQYFGPGTRLTVL.

A few counts support this clonotype. The chain couples TRBV29-1 to TRBJ1-3, with 7 bases identical to TRBD1. The CDR3 length is 15 residues. Germline V gene data show CDR1 as SQVTM and CDR2 as ANQGSEA. Losses at the gene ends were 1 base for V and 6 bases for J; bases not matched to a gene: 9. CDR3 DNA sequence: TGCAGCGTTGAAGGGGACAGTCAAGATCCAAACACCATATATTTT. Amino acid sequence: CSVEGDSQDPNTIYF.

This clonotype appeared many times. V is TRBV29-1 and J is TRBJ1-3; D gene ambiguous. Germline V lookup: CDR1 SQVTM, CDR2 ANQGSEA. The V end lost 6 bases, the J end lost 2 bases, and 8 bases lay between the germline ends. The CDR3 runs 12 residues. Here the CDR3 DNA reads TGCAGCGTCACGGCTACTGGAAACACCATATATTTT. Translated, it gives CSVTATGNTIYF.

There are a few counts of this clonotype. J is TRBJ2-7 and V is TRBV5-5; TRBD2 matches 13 bases. Germline V gene lookup returns CDR1 SGHKS and CDR2 YYEKEE (reference sequence). Unmatched junction bases numbered 5, after V lost 0 bases and J lost 5 bases. The CDR3 runs 16 residues. DNA of the CDR3: TGTGCCAGCAGCTTGGGGACTAGCGGGAGAAGAGACGAGCAGTACTTC. It codes for CASSLGTSGRRDEQYF.

This clonotype has more than one count but fewer than ten. The genes are TRBV5-1 and TRBJ1-1; TRBD1 agrees at 12 bases. Germline CDR1 is SGHRS and CDR2 is YFSETQ. The CDR3 sequence is 17 residues long. The junction had 12 bases not matched to a gene; V was cut back by 4 bases and J by 5 bases. The CDR3 region has the DNA TGCGCCAGCAGCCTCGGGACAGGGGGCGCGCGGTTGACTGAAGCTTTCTTT. Amino acid sequence: CASSLGTGGARLTEAFF.

This clonotype came up many times. The rearrangement links TRBV3-1 to TRBJ2-6; TRBD2 matches at 13 bases. Looked up from germline, CDR1 is LGHDT and CDR2 is YNNKEL (reference sequence). The CDR3 spans 18 residues. V dropped 0 bases and J dropped 2; count of bases not matched to a gene: 1. The CDR3 is CASSQEGLAGAGANVLTF. DNA for the CDR3: TGTGCCAGCAGCCAAGAAGGACTAGCGGGAGCTGGGGCCAACGTCCTGACTTTC.